The 18 T cell receptor beta chains below were found in one sample sequenced in a study of graft-versus-host responses after intestinal transplantation. Profiling relied on immunoSEQ multiplex PCR, and the TCRdb table lists in-frame clones only, not all of them. This table holds about 110,000 clones, just under 95% found once. The antigens for these receptors are not known. The specimen was unstimulated CD8+ T cells sorted from spleen or lymph node cells, collected before intestinal transplant. The receptors shown here come from a human donor who received an intestinal transplant.

V and J are TRBV18 and TRBJ2-7; TRBD2 matches at 8 bases. In germline, CDR1 is KGHSH, CDR2 LQKENI. The CDR3 extends over 16 amino acids. The V gene end was trimmed by 3 bases and the J gene end by 5 bases; junction bases not matched to a gene: 12. As DNA, the CDR3 is TGTGCCAGCTCACCTGCGCCAGGACTAGCTGTGGACGAGCAGTACTTC. Its protein product is CASSPAPGLAVDEQYF.

J is TRBJ2-2 and V is TRBV7-6; D is undetermined. The CDR3 runs 14 residues. Germline assignment: CDR1 SGHVS and CDR2 FNYEAQ. V lost 3 bases to trimming and J lost 1 base, with 6 bases between them. CDR3 coding DNA: TGTGCCAGCAGCTTTATACAGAACACCGGGGAGCTGTTTTTT. Translation gives CASSFIQNTGELFF.

As DNA, the CDR3 is TGTGCCAGCAGCAGTTCTCCCGGGACTAGCGTCAATGAGCAGTTCTTC. It specifies CASSSSPGTSVNEQFF. The chain links TRBV7-9 to TRBJ2-1, with 10 bases identical to TRBD2. After removal of 5 bases from V and 6 bases from J, the junction contained 10 bases not matched to a gene. Germline V gene sequence: CDR1 SEHNR, CDR2 FQNEAQ (reference sequence). The CDR3 runs to 16 residues. The variable domain in full, completed from reference TRBV7-9 and TRBJ2-1, reads DTGVSQNPRHKITKRGQNVTFRCDPISEHNRLYWYRQTLGQGPEFLTYFQNEAQLEKSRLLSDRFSAERPKGSFSTLEIQRTEQGDSAMYLCASSSSPGTSVNEQFFGPGTRLTVL.

The chain recombines TRBV4-1 with TRBJ2-7; TRBD2 aligns across 12 bases. Germline CDR1 and CDR2: MGHRA and YSYEKL. V was clipped by 11 bases and J by 3 bases; unmatched bases: 14. This CDR3 has 16 amino acids. The CDR3 region has the DNA TGCGCCCCCCGGGCTAGCGGGAGGGGAAGGAACTACGAGCAGTACTTC. Its translation is CAPRASGRGRNYEQYF.

This sequence joins TRBV9 and TRBJ2-2, with a possible D match to TRBD2 (5 bases). The germline V gene has CDR1 SGDLS and CDR2 YYNGEE. The CDR3 covers 13 residues. V lost 0 bases to trimming and J lost 5 bases, with 5 bases between them. In nucleotides, the CDR3 is TGTGCCAGCAGCGTAGCGGGAACCGGGGAGCTGTTTTTT. Its translation: CASSVAGTGELFF.

Only one count was recorded for this clone. The chain recombines TRBV7-6 with TRBJ1-4, with 8 bases fitting TRBD1. The length of the CDR3 is 14 residues. V shed 5 bases, J shed 6 bases, and the junction held 5 bases outside the gene matches. Germline lookup yields CDR1 SGHVS and CDR2 FNYEAQ. CDR3 in amino acids: CASSRQGLDEKLFF. For the CDR3, the DNA is TGTGCCAGCAGCCGACAGGGGCTAGATGAAAAACTGTTTTTT.

The V and J genes are TRBV2 and TRBJ1-2; TRBD1 agrees at 7 bases. J gave up 6 bases and V 3 bases, and 7 bases lay outside the gene matches. Germline lookup yields CDR1 SNHLY and CDR2 FYNNEI. The CDR3 has 14 residues. CDR3 sequence reads: CASSDRETGNGYTF. The DNA for the CDR3 is TGTGCCAGCAGTGATCGAGAGACAGGGAATGGCTACACCTTC. The whole variable domain, filled in from reference TRBV2 and TRBJ1-2, reads EPEVTQTPSHQVTQMGQEVILRCVPISNHLYFYWYRQILGQKVEFLVSFYNNEISEKSEIFDDQFSVERPDGSNFTLKIRSTKLEDSAMYFCASSDRETGNGYTFGSGTRLTVV.

The chain uses TRBV2 and TRBJ2-2; 8 bases line up with TRBD2. The CDR3 is 14 residues long. Trimming cost V 6 bases and J 4 bases; bases outside gene matches: 4. CDR1 and CDR2 from the germline V gene are SNHLY and FYNNEI. CDR3 sequence reads: CASSETSATGELFF. CDR3 sequence (DNA): TGTGCCAGCAGCGAGACTAGCGCCACCGGGGAGCTGTTTTTT.

This sequence joins TRBV6-5 and TRBJ2-2; TRBD1 might be the D (5 bases). This CDR3 has 15 amino acids. Germline loops: CDR1 MNHEY, CDR2 SVGAGI. V shed 1 base and J shed 4 bases, with 10 bases lying between them. The chain's CDR3 is CASSYYLGATGELFF. The CDR3 nucleotides read TGTGCCAGCAGTTACTACCTAGGGGCCACCGGGGAGCTGTTTTTT.

This clone was detected a few times. The genes are TRBV7-9 and TRBJ1-2; D gene ambiguous. Germline-derived CDR1 and CDR2 are SEHNR and FQNEAQ (reference sequence). The CDR3 spans 14 residues. The V end was cut by 3 bases, the J end by 3 bases, with 11 bases between. The CDR3 DNA reads TGTGCCAGCAGCTTCCCTTTCGTTTACTATGGCTACACCTTC. Protein: CASSFPFVYYGYTF.

This rearrangement joins TRBV6-5 to TRBJ2-5; 10 bases map to TRBD2. Trimming cost V 2 bases and J 3 bases; bases outside gene matches: 6. The germline CDR1 and CDR2 sequences are MNHEY and SVGAGI. The CDR3 sequence is 16 residues long. The CDR3 bases are TGTGCCAGCAGTTACAGCGGGAGGGCCTTCAAAGAGACCCAGTACTTC. It codes for CASSYSGRAFKETQYF.

The rearrangement links TRBV19 to TRBJ2-1; TRBD2 aligns across 8 bases. The CDR3 consists of 13 residues. Germline V gives CDR1 LNHDA, CDR2 SQIVND (reference sequence). With V trimmed by 9 bases and J by 9 bases, 10 bases remained unmatched. CDR3 nucleotide sequence: TGTGCCAGCTCCGGGACTAGTGCTATTGAGCAGTTCTTC. Its translation: CASSGTSAIEQFF.

The rearrangement joins TRBV29-1 to TRBJ1-2; 9 positions match TRBD1. The CDR3 sequence is 15 residues long. V lost 3 bases to trimming and J lost 4 bases; unmatched junction nucleotides: 9. Germline CDR1 and CDR2: SQVTM and ANQGSEA. CDR3 in amino acids: CSVDRGTGNSYGYTF. In DNA, the CDR3 is TGCAGCGTTGATAGAGGGACAGGGAATTCCTATGGCTACACCTTC. The variable domain in full, completed from reference TRBV29-1 and TRBJ1-2, reads SAVISQKPSRDICQRGTSLTIQCQVDSQVTMMFWYRQQPGQSLTLIATANQGSEATYESGFVIDKFPISRPNLTFSTLTVSNMSPEDSSIYLCSVDRGTGNSYGYTFGSGTRLTVV.

The chain recombines TRBV5-6 with TRBJ1-4; D is possibly TRBD1 (5 bases). The CDR3 is 16 amino acids. From germline, CDR1 is SGHDT and CDR2 YYEEEE. Trimming took 0 bases from V and 0 from J, leaving 9 bases between them. CDR3 sequence: CASSLGQPATNEKLFF. As DNA, the CDR3 is TGTGCCAGCAGCTTGGGACAGCCCGCAACTAATGAAAAACTGTTTTTT.

The rearrangement joins TRBV5-4 to TRBJ2-7; perhaps TRBD2 as D (5 bases). The V gene lost 3 bases and the J gene lost 0 bases, with 13 bases spanning the gap. The germline CDR1 and CDR2 sequences are SGHNT and YYREEE (reference sequence). CDR3 length: 15 amino acids. Written as DNA, the CDR3 is TGTGCCAGCAGCTGGGGAGAGCCGAGCTCCTACGAGCAGTACTTC. Translation: CASSWGEPSSYEQYF.

J is TRBJ1-2 and V is TRBV2, with D tentatively TRBD1 (5 bases). CDR1 is SNHLY and CDR2 is FYNNEI in the germline V gene. The V end was cut by 8 bases, the J end by 7 bases, with 11 bases between. The CDR3 contains 11 residues. The DNA for the CDR3 is TGTGCCAGCCTGGCAGGGAGTGGCTACACCTTC. Translated, it gives CASLAGSGYTF. Supplemented by reference TRBV2 and TRBJ1-2, the full variable domain reads EPEVTQTPSHQVTQMGQEVILRCVPISNHLYFYWYRQILGQKVEFLVSFYNNEISEKSEIFDDQFSVERPDGSNFTLKIRSTKLEDSAMYFCASLAGSGYTFGSGTRLTVV.

V and J are TRBV9 and TRBJ2-7, with TRBD2 identical over 7 bases. There are 15 residues in the CDR3. V lost 4 bases to trimming and J lost 0 bases; unmatched junction nucleotides: 7. Per germline, CDR1 SGDLS and CDR2 YYNGEE. CDR3 bases: TGTGCCAGCAGCCCTGGGGCTAGCGGCTCCTACGAGCAGTACTTC. Translating it yields CASSPGASGSYEQYF.

This chain links TRBV2 with TRBJ2-2; D is uncertain. CDR1 and CDR2 from the germline V gene are SNHLY and FYNNEI. This CDR3 is built from 13 residues. V lost 6 bases to trimming and J lost 7 bases, with 12 bases between them. CDR3 residues: CASSDLLSGELFF. In DNA form, the CDR3 reads TGTGCCAGCAGCGACTTGCTGAGCGGGGAGCTGTTTTTT.